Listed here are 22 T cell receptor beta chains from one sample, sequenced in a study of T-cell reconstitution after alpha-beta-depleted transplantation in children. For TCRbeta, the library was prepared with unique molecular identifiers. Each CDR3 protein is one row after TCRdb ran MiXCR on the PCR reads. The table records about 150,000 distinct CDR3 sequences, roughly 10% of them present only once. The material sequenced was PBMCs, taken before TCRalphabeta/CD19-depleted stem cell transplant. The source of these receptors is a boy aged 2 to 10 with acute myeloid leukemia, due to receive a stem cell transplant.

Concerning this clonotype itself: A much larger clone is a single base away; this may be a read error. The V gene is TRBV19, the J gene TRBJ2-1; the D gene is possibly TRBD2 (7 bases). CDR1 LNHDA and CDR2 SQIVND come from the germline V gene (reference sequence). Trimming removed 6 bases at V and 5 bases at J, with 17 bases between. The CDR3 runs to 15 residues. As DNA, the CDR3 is TGTGCCAGTAGCGCGGGGGCGGTTACCAACAATGAGCAGTTCTTC. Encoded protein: CASSAGAVTNNEQFF. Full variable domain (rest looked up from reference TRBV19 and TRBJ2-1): DGGITQSPKYLFRKEGQNVTLSCEQNLNHDAMYWYRQDPGQGLRLIYYSQIVNDFQKGDIAEGYSVSREKKESFPLTVTSAQKNPTAFYLCASSAGAVTNNEQFFGPGTRLTVL.

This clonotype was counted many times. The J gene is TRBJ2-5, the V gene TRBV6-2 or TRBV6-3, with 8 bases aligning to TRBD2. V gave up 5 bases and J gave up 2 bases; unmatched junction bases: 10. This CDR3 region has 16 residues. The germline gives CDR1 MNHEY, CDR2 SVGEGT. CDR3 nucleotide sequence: TGTGCCAGCAGTGAGTGGCTAGCGGGCGGACAAGAGACCCAGTACTTC. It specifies CASSEWLAGGQETQYF.

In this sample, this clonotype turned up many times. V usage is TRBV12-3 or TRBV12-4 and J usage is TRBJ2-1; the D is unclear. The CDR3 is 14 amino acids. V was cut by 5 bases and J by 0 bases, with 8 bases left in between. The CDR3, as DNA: TGTGCCAGCAGTCCCGGTAACTCCTACAATGAGCAGTTCTTC. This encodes CASSPGNSYNEQFF.

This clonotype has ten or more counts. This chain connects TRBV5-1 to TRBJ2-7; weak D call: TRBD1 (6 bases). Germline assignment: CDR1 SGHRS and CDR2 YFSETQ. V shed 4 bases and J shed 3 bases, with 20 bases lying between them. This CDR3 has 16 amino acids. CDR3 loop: CASSLATGTISYEQYF. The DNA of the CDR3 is TGCGCCAGCAGCCTTGCTACCGGGACAATTAGCTACGAGCAGTACTTC.

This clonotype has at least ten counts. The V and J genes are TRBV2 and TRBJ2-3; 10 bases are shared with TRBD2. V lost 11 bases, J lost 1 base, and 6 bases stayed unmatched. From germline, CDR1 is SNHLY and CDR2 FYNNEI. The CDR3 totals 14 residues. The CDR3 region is CAEGLAPGTDTQYF. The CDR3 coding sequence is TGTGCCGAGGGACTAGCGCCTGGCACAGATACGCAGTATTTT.

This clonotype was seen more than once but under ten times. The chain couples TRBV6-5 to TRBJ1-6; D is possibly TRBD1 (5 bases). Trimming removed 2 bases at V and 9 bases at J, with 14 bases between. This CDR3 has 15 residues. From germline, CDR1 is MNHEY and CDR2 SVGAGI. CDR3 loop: CASSYVPGVSSPLHF. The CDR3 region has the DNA TGTGCCAGCAGTTACGTTCCGGGGGTTAGTTCACCCCTCCACTTT.

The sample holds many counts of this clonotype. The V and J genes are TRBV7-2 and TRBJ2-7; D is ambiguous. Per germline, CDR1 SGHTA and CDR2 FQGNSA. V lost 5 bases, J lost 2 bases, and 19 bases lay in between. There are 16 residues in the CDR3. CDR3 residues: CASSVNVYSVTYEQYF. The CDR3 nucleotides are TGTGCCAGCAGCGTAAACGTGTACTCTGTGACCTACGAGCAGTACTTC.

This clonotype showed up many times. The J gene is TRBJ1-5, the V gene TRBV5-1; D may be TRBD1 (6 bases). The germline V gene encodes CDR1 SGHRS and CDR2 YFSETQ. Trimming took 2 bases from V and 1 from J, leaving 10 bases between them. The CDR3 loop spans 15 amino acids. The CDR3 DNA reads TGCGCCAGCAGCTTCTCCGGGACAAGCAATCAGCCCCAGCATTTT. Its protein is CASSFSGTSNQPQHF. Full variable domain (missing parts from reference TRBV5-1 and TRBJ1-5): KAGVTQTPRYLIKTRGQQVTLSCSPISGHRSVSWYQQTPGQGLQFLFEYFSETQRNKGNFPGRFSGRQFSNSRSEMNVSTLELGDSALYLCASSFSGTSNQPQHFGDGTRLSIL.

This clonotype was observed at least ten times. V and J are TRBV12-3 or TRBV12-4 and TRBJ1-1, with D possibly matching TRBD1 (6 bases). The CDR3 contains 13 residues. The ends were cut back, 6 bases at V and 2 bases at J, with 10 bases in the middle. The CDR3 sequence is CASSAGVNTEAFF. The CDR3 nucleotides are TGTGCCAGCAGCGCAGGGGTCAACACTGAAGCTTTCTTT.

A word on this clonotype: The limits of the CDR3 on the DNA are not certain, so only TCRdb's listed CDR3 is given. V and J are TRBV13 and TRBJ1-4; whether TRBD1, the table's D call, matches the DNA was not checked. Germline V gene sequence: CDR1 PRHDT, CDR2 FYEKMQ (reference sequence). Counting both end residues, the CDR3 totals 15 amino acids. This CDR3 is CASSDRRGQVKNCFF.

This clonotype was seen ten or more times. This CDR3 is CASSVGYAASYNEQFF. Written as DNA, the CDR3 is TGTGCCAGCAGCGTAGGGTATGCAGCCTCCTACAATGAGCAGTTCTTC. The chain uses TRBV9 and TRBJ2-1, with D unresolved. CDR1 and CDR2 (germline): SGDLS, YYNGEE. There are 16 residues in the CDR3. V was shortened by 0 bases and J by 0 bases, with 10 bases between the two germline ends.

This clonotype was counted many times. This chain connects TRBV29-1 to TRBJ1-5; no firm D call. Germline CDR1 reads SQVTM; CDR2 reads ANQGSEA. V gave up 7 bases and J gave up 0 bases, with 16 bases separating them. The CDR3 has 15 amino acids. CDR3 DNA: TGCAGCGCCCGACTTGGAACCAATAGCAATCAGCCCCAGCATTTT. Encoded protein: CSARLGTNSNQPQHF. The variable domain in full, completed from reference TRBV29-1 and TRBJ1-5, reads SAVISQKPSRDICQRGTSLTIQCQVDSQVTMMFWYRQQPGQSLTLIATANQGSEATYESGFVIDKFPISRPNLTFSTLTVSNMSPEDSSIYLCSARLGTNSNQPQHFGDGTRLSIL.

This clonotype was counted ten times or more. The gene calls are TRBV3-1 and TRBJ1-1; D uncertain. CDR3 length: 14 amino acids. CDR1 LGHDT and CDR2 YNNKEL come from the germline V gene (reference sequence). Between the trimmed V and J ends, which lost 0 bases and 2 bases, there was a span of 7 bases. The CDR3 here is CASSQEAGNTEAFF. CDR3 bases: TGTGCCAGCAGCCAAGAGGCAGGAAACACTGAAGCTTTCTTT.

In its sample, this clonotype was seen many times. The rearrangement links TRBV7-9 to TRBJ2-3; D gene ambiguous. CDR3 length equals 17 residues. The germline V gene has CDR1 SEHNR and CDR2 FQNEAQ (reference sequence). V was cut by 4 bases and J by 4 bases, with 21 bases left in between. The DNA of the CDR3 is TGTGCCAGCAGCTCAACCCTAGACGTCCCCTCCGCAGATACGCAGTATTTT. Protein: CASSSTLDVPSADTQYF. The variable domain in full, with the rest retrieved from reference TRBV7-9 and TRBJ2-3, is DTGVSQNPRHKITKRGQNVTFRCDPISEHNRLYWYRQTLGQGPEFLTYFQNEAQLEKSRLLSDRFSAERPKGSFSTLEIQRTEQGDSAMYLCASSSTLDVPSADTQYFGPGTRLTVL.

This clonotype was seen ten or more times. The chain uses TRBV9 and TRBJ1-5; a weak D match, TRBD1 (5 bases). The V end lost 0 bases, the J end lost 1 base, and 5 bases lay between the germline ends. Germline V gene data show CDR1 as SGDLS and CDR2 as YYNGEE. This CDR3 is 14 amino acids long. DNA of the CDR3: TGTGCCAGCAGCGTAGGGGGGAGCAATCAGCCCCAGCATTTT. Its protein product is CASSVGGSNQPQHF.

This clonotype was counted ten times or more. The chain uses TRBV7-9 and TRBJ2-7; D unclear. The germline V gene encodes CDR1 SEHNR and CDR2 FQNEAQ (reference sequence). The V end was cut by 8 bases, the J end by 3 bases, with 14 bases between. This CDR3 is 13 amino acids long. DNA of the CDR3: TGTGCCAGCGGTAGATTAGGGCTCTACGAGCAGTACTTC. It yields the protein CASGRLGLYEQYF.

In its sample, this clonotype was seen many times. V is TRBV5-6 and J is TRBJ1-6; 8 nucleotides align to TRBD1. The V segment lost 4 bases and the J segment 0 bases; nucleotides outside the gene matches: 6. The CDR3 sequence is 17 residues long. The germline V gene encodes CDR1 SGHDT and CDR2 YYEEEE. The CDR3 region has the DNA TGTGCCAGCAGCCCCCGGGACAGGAGCTCCTATAATTCACCCCTCCACTTT. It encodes CASSPRDRSSYNSPLHF.

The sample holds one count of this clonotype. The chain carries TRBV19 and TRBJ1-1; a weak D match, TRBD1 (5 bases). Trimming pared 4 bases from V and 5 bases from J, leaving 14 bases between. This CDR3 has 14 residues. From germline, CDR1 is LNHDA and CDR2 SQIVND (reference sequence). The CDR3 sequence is CASSSAGYTTEAFF. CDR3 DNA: TGTGCCAGTAGTAGCGCAGGGTATACAACTGAAGCTTTCTTT. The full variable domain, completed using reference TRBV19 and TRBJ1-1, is DGGITQSPKYLFRKEGQNVTLSCEQNLNHDAMYWYRQDPGQGLRLIYYSQIVNDFQKGDIAEGYSVSREKKESFPLTVTSAQKNPTAFYLCASSSAGYTTEAFFGQGTRLTVV.

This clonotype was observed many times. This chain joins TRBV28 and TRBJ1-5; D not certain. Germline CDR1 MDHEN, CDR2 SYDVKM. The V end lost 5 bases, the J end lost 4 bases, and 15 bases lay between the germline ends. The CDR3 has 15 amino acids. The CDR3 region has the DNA TGTGCCAGCAGTCTATCAGTCTTCTCTAATCAGCCCCAGCATTTT. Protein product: CASSLSVFSNQPQHF. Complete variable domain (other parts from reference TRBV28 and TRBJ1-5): DVKVTQSSRYLVKRTGEKVFLECVQDMDHENMFWYRQDPGLGLRLIYFSYDVKMKEKGDIPEGYSVSREKKERFSLILESASTNQTSMYLCASSLSVFSNQPQHFGDGTRLSIL.

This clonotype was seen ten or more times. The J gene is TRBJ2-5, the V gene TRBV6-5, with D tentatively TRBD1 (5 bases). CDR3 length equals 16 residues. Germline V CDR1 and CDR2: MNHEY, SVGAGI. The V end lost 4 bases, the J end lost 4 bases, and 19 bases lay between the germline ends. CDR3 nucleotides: TGTGCCAGCAGTTCTCTGAGAGGACAAGGCGCAGAGACCCAGTACTTC. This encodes CASSSLRGQGAETQYF.

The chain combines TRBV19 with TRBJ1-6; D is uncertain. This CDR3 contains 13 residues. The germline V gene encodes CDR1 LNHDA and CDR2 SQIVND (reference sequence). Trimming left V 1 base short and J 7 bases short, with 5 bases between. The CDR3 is CASSIAGNSPLHF. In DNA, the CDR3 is TGTGCCAGTAGTATAGCCGGAAATTCACCCCTCCACTTT.

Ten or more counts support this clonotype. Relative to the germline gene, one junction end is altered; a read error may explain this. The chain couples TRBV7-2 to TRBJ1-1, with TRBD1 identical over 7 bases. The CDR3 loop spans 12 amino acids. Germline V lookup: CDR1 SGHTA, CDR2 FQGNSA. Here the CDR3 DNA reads TGTGCCATCAGCTTAGGGGACAGAAAAGCTTTCTTT. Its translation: CAISLGDRKAFF.